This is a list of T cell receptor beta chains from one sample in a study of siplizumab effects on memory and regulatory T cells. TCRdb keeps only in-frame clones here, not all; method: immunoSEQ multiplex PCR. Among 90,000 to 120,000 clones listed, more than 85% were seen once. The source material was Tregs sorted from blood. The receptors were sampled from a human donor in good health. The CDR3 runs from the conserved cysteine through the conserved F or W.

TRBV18,CASSPIGTGIMNTEAFF
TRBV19,CASSSWDRDEQYF
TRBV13,CASSSGTGGEQYF
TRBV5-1,CASSLEGLSWNTEAFF
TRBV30,CAWNPGSHNEQFF
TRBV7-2,CASSLSAGQRYYEQYF
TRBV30,CAWSPPGLAGFRPDCEQYF
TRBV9,CASSLDPTDTQYF
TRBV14,CASSQLRVNIQYF
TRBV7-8,CASSQDRRESPLHF